The 13 T cell receptor beta chains below all came from one sample that was sequenced in a study of blood T cells in healthy people across ages. Through a sample-barcoded 5' primer and a J-beta primer mix, a second PCR was run for roughly 7 to 11 cycles. TCRdb redid the calling of the 5' RACE reads with MiXCR, one entry per CDR3 protein. Here the sample spans some 640,000 distinct CDR3 sequences, roughly 30% being singletons. The sequenced sample consisted of blood. These receptors were obtained from a woman older than 75 in good health.

This clonotype was counted ten times or more. The chain has TRBV7-2 and TRBJ1-2; D might be TRBD1 (5 bases). The germline gives CDR1 SGHTA, CDR2 FQGNSA. The CDR3 length is 17 residues. V gave up 7 bases and J gave up 6 bases, with 27 bases separating them. CDR3 sequence reads: CASTPEGPGFFADGYTF. CDR3 sequence (DNA): TGTGCCAGCACCCCCGAGGGGCCGGGGTTCTTCGCGGATGGCTACACCTTC.

The sample holds many counts of this clonotype. The chain employs TRBV4-3 and TRBJ2-1; D perhaps matches TRBD2 (6 bases). V was cut by 0 bases and J by 8 bases, with 11 bases left in between. Germline CDR1 reads LGHNA; CDR2 reads YSLEER. The CDR3 is 14 residues long. The chain's CDR3 is CASSQERSSDEQFF. DNA for the CDR3: TGCGCCAGCAGCCAAGAACGGTCTAGCGATGAGCAGTTCTTC.

This clonotype was seen repeatedly, ten times or more. The chain uses TRBV7-9 and TRBJ2-3, with TRBD1 matching 8 bases. From germline, CDR1 is SEHNR and CDR2 FQNEAQ (reference sequence). This CDR3 is 15 amino acids long. The ends lost 4 bases at V and 1 base at J; junction bases unmatched: 4. Here the CDR3 DNA reads TGTGCCAGCAGCTCCAGGGGGCGAGGCACAGATACGCAGTATTTT. Encoded protein: CASSSRGRGTDTQYF.

This clonotype has a count of ten or more. The chain joins TRBV5-1 to TRBJ2-7; weak D call: TRBD1 (6 bases). The CDR3 totals 14 residues. V was shortened by 3 bases and J by 4 bases, with 14 bases between the two germline ends. Germline-derived CDR1 and CDR2 are SGHRS and YFSETQ. CDR3 loop: CASSWDGQGYEQYF. The CDR3 DNA is TGCGCCAGCAGCTGGGATGGGCAGGGGTACGAGCAGTACTTC.

This clonotype was seen many times. This chain uses TRBV10-3 with TRBJ1-6, with 9 bases aligning to TRBD1. The CDR3 has 17 amino acids. Looked up from germline, CDR1 is ENHRY and CDR2 is SYGVKD. Trimming at V came to 6 bases and at J to 0 bases, leaving 6 bases not matched to a gene. The CDR3 DNA reads TGTGCCATCAGCCCGGGACAGGGAGGCTCCTATAATTCACCCCTCCACTTT. It codes for CAISPGQGGSYNSPLHF.

This clonotype was seen more than once but under ten times. The chain combines TRBV30 with TRBJ1-2; no definite D call. V lost 2 bases, J lost 6 bases, and 16 bases lay in between. This CDR3 is 14 amino acids long. CDR1 GTSNPN and CDR2 SVGIG come from the germline V gene (reference sequence). The CDR3 is CAWSLGGRSDGYTF. DNA for the CDR3: TGTGCCTGGAGTCTAGGTGGGCGGAGCGATGGCTACACCTTC.

This clonotype was observed at least ten times. V usage is TRBV30 and J usage is TRBJ1-1; D is undetermined. This CDR3 contains 13 residues. V gave up 0 bases and J gave up 8 bases, with 13 bases separating them. Germline CDR1 is GTSNPN and CDR2 is SVGIG (reference sequence). DNA for the CDR3: TGTGCCTGGAGTGTACGGGTCGGTAGAGAAGCTTTCTTT. Its translation is CAWSVRVGREAFF.

As concerns this clonotype: With a much larger clone just one base away, this may be a read error. V is TRBV5-1 and J is TRBJ2-5; tentative D call: TRBD1 (6 bases). V was trimmed by 0 bases and J by 2 bases, leaving 14 bases between them. Germline V gene lookup returns CDR1 SGHRS and CDR2 YFSETQ. The CDR3 is 16 amino acids. The CDR3 DNA reads TGCGCCAGCAGCTTGGCAGGGGCTAGCAGACAAGAGACCCAGTACTTC. It yields the protein CASSLAGASRQETQYF.

This clonotype turned up a few times. The gene calls are TRBV30 and TRBJ2-5; the match to TRBD2 covers 9 bases. Germline lookup yields CDR1 GTSNPN and CDR2 SVGIG (reference sequence). Unmatched junction bases numbered 16, after V lost 0 bases and J lost 5 bases. The CDR3 is made up of 18 amino acids. The CDR3, as DNA: TGTGCCTGGAGTGTACTAATTCAAGCGGGGGGAGGAGGGGAGACCCAGTACTTC. Amino acids: CAWSVLIQAGGGGETQYF.

The chain recombines TRBV7-8 with TRBJ1-2; D gene unclear. The CDR3 length is 14 residues. Germline assignment: CDR1 SGHVS and CDR2 FQNEAQ. V lost 3 bases and J 8 bases, leaving 16 bases between the germline ends. This CDR3 is CASSLGSASRGYTF. The CDR3 nucleotides are TGTGCCAGCAGCTTGGGCAGTGCCTCAAGGGGCTACACCTTC.

Comments on this clonotype: A single base separates this from a much larger clone, so it may be a read error. This chain uses TRBV5-1 with TRBJ2-7, with 8 nucleotides matching TRBD1. Per germline, CDR1 SGHRS and CDR2 YFSETQ. This CDR3 has 14 amino acids. V shed 4 bases and J 6 bases; nucleotides not matched to a gene: 9. CDR3 sequence: CASSPGQVGREQYF. Here the CDR3 DNA reads TGCGCCAGCAGCCCGGGACAGGTGGGCCGCGAGCAGTACTTC.

This sequence joins TRBV5-1 and TRBJ2-1, with 9 nucleotides matching TRBD1. CDR1 and CDR2 (germline): SGHRS, YFSETQ. The CDR3 consists of 16 residues. V gave up 0 bases and J gave up 2 bases; unmatched junction bases: 3. The CDR3 coding sequence is TGCGCCAGCAGCTTGGACTGGGACAGGGCCTACAATGAGCAGTTCTTC. Its translation is CASSLDWDRAYNEQFF.

Many counts were recorded for this clonotype. The V gene is TRBV7-6, the J gene TRBJ2-5; TRBD2 is a possible D gene (7 bases). CDR3 length: 12 amino acids. V was cut by 6 bases and J by 3 bases, with 8 bases left in between. Germline lookup yields CDR1 SGHVS and CDR2 FNYEAQ. This CDR3 is CASRGGEETQYF. The CDR3 DNA reads TGTGCCAGCAGAGGGGGGGAAGAGACCCAGTACTTC.